This passage covers 30 T cell receptor beta chains from one sample sequenced in a study of cytomegalovirus exposure and HLA in healthy donors. PCR involved 60 Vbeta and 13 Jbeta primers. Generated by immunoSEQ multiplex PCR, the TCRdb table keeps only in-frame clones and is missing some. There are around 200,000 clones in the sample; 75% to 80% occur only once, and 1.5% to 2% lies in the top ten. The sequenced sample was PBMCs. These receptors were collected from a man aged 18-30 years in good health and CMV-seronegative.

The DNA of the CDR3 is TGTGCCTGGAGTGGCTCGGGCGGGAAAGAGACCCAGTACTTC. It specifies CAWSGSGGKETQYF. V gene TRBV30 combines with J gene TRBJ2-5; the D gene is possibly TRBD2 (6 bases). Trimming removed 1 base from V and 3 bases from J, with 12 bases in between. The germline V gene encodes CDR1 GTSNPN and CDR2 SVGIG (reference sequence). The CDR3 is made up of 14 amino acids.

The chain carries TRBV4-3 and TRBJ2-5; 12 positions match TRBD2. Germline CDR1 is LGHNA and CDR2 is YSLEER. This CDR3 comprises 17 residues. Losses at the gene ends were 1 base for V and 6 bases for J; bases not matched to a gene: 9. The CDR3 here is CASSQGEGLAGGKTQYF. In DNA form, the CDR3 reads TGCGCCAGCAGCCAAGGGGAGGGGCTAGCGGGGGGGAAGACCCAGTACTTC.

This chain uses TRBV28 with TRBJ2-2, with 8 bases identical to TRBD1. The CDR3 contains 15 residues. The V gene end was trimmed by 6 bases and the J gene end by 3 bases; junction bases not matched to a gene: 6. The germline gives CDR1 MDHEN, CDR2 SYDVKM. The CDR3 region is CASRADRGYTGELFF. The CDR3 nucleotides are TGTGCCAGCAGGGCCGACAGGGGCTACACCGGGGAGCTGTTTTTT.

The J gene is TRBJ2-5, the V gene TRBV7-9; 8 positions match TRBD2. With 6 bases clipped from V and 5 bases from J, the junction kept 8 bases outside the gene matches. The CDR3 has 14 residues. The germline CDR1 and CDR2 sequences are SEHNR and FQNEAQ (reference sequence). The CDR3 loop reads CASSSLTSEETQYF. The DNA for the CDR3 is TGTGCCAGCAGTTCTCTGACTAGCGAGGAGACCCAGTACTTC.

This clone was observed a handful of times. The V gene is TRBV7-8, the J gene TRBJ2-4; a possible D gene is TRBD2 (6 bases). This CDR3 is built from 19 residues. Trimming took 2 bases from V and 3 from J, leaving 23 bases between them. From germline, CDR1 is SGHVS and CDR2 FQNEAQ. The CDR3 region is CASSLTRQGLTVGKNIQYF. CDR3 nucleotide sequence: TGTGCCAGCAGCTTAACCCGCCAGGGACTTACTGTAGGCAAAAACATTCAGTACTTC.

The chain uses TRBV15 and TRBJ2-1; 9 bases map to TRBD2. Germline V gene sequence: CDR1 LNHNV, CDR2 YYDKDF (reference sequence). The CDR3 is 21 residues long. J was trimmed by 0 bases and V by 0 bases; bases with no gene match: 15. The CDR3 protein is CATSRDAYTSGRGGSYNEQFF. Here the CDR3 DNA reads TGTGCCACCAGCAGAGATGCATATACTAGCGGGCGGGGAGGCTCCTACAATGAGCAGTTCTTC.

This chain connects TRBV27 to TRBJ2-4, with D possibly being TRBD1 (6 bases). The CDR3 loop spans 13 amino acids. Trimming took 5 bases from V and 3 from J, leaving 8 bases between them. From germline, CDR1 is MNHEY and CDR2 SMNVEV (reference sequence). The CDR3 DNA is TGTGCCAGCAGTCCGGACAGCAAAAACATTCAGTACTTC. This translates into CASSPDSKNIQYF.

Concerning this clone itself: One end of the junction varies from germline; a read error may be responsible. The V call is TRBV2, the J call TRBJ2-1, with D possibly TRBD2 on 6 matching bases. Germline loops: CDR1 SNHLY, CDR2 FYNNEI. CDR3 length: 13 residues. The CDR3 protein is CASSVEAGNEQFF. CDR3 nucleotides: TGTGCCAGCAGTGTTGAAGCGGGTAATGAACAGTTCTTC.

The gene calls are TRBV5-1 and TRBJ2-5, with 8 bases lining up with TRBD2. V dropped 4 bases and J dropped 4; count of bases not matched to a gene: 12. There are 16 residues in the CDR3. CDR1 is SGHRS, CDR2 YFSETQ, per germline. CDR3 protein: CASSPLGGGMRETQYF. Here the CDR3 DNA reads TGCGCCAGCAGCCCGCTCGGCGGGGGGATGAGAGAGACCCAGTACTTC.

This chain uses TRBV6-6 with TRBJ1-3, with D perhaps matching TRBD1 (5 bases). Germline assignment: CDR1 MNHNY and CDR2 SVGAGI (reference sequence). The CDR3 contains 15 residues. Trimming stripped 0 bases from V and 7 bases from J, with 13 bases between. The CDR3 loop reads CASSYSRAGDNTIYF. CDR3 bases: TGTGCCAGCAGTTACTCTCGTGCGGGGGACAACACCATATATTTT.

The chain uses TRBV30 and TRBJ2-5; TRBD2 matches 8 bases. The CDR3 is 14 residues long. Looked up from germline, CDR1 is GTSNPN and CDR2 is SVGIG (reference sequence). V trimming: 0 bases; J trimming: 4 bases; junction bases outside the gene matches: 4. DNA of the CDR3: TGTGCCTGGAGTGTCGGGGGGGGGCGAGAGACCCAGTACTTC. Translating gives CAWSVGGGRETQYF. Full variable domain (remainder filled in from reference TRBV30 and TRBJ2-5): SQTIHQWPATLVQPVGSPLSLECTVEGTSNPNLYWYRQAAGRGLQLLFYSVGIGQISSEVPQNLSASRPQDRQFILSSKKLLLSDSGFYLCAWSVGGGRETQYFGPGTRLLVL.

This rearrangement joins TRBV4-3 to TRBJ2-5; possibly TRBD1 for D (6 bases). Per the germline V gene, CDR1 is LGHNA and CDR2 is YSLEER. Trimming shortened V by 2 bases and J by 3 bases, and 19 bases separated the two germline ends. The CDR3 totals 17 residues. CDR3 amino acids: CASSQHLGRGSEETQYF. CDR3 DNA sequence: TGCGCCAGCAGCCAACATCTGGGCAGGGGCTCTGAAGAGACCCAGTACTTC.

This CDR3 is CASSPMGQGYEQYF. In DNA form, the CDR3 reads TGTGCCAGCAGCCCGATGGGACAGGGGTACGAGCAGTACTTC. This chain uses TRBV7-9 with TRBJ2-5; TRBD1 matches 10 bases. Gene TRBJ2-7 matches the end of the DNA better, so the J call may be wrong. This CDR3 comprises 14 residues. Per the germline V gene, CDR1 is SEHNR and CDR2 is FQNEAQ (reference sequence).

This chain links TRBV13 with TRBJ1-1, with TRBD1 matching over 7 bases. V was pared by 5 bases and J by 8 bases, with 5 bases of the junction left unmatched. This CDR3 is built from 12 residues. Germline V gene data show CDR1 as PRHDT and CDR2 as FYEKMQ (reference sequence). This chain's CDR3 is CASSTGQPEAFF. DNA for the CDR3: TGTGCCAGCAGCACGGGACAGCCGGAAGCTTTCTTT.

This clone is a singleton in its sample. This rearrangement joins TRBV6-4 to TRBJ1-2; 8 positions match TRBD1. Trimming took 7 bases from V and 3 from J; bases not matched to a gene: 16. Germline lookup yields CDR1 MRHNA and CDR2 SNTAGT. The CDR3 extends over 17 amino acids. The CDR3 protein is CASTIRGRSGEDYGYTF. The CDR3 DNA sequence: TGTGCCAGCACAATCAGGGGGCGGTCAGGTGAGGACTATGGCTACACCTTC.

The chain joins TRBV7-9 to TRBJ2-3; possible D gene TRBD2, 5 bases. Per the germline V gene, CDR1 is SEHNR and CDR2 is FQNEAQ (reference sequence). The CDR3 has 15 amino acids. Between the trimmed V and J ends, which lost 5 bases and 0 bases, there was a span of 12 bases. CDR3 residues: CASSMSGASTDTQYF. CDR3 DNA sequence: TGTGCCAGCAGCATGAGCGGTGCTAGCACAGATACGCAGTATTTT. Full variable domain (rest looked up from reference TRBV7-9 and TRBJ2-3): DTGVSQNPRHKITKRGQNVTFRCDPISEHNRLYWYRQTLGQGPEFLTYFQNEAQLEKSRLLSDRFSAERPKGSFSTLEIQRTEQGDSAMYLCASSMSGASTDTQYFGPGTRLTVL.

The rearrangement links TRBV19 to TRBJ1-1; the D is unclear. CDR3 length: 16 residues. Germline V CDR1 and CDR2: LNHDA, SQIVND (reference sequence). The V gene lost 3 bases and the J gene lost 0 bases, with 14 bases spanning the gap. The DNA for the CDR3 is TGTGCCAGTAGTATCTGGGGAGCCGGACTGAACACTGAAGCTTTCTTT. As protein: CASSIWGAGLNTEAFF.

V usage is TRBV5-4 and J usage is TRBJ1-1, with D uncertain. Trimming took off 1 base at V and 4 bases at J, with 8 bases between the two ends. Germline-derived CDR1 and CDR2 are SGHNT and YYREEE (reference sequence). This CDR3 contains 13 residues. The CDR3 DNA reads as TGTGCCAGCAGCTTGTCGATGAGCACTGAAGCTTTCTTT. Residues: CASSLSMSTEAFF.

This chain uses TRBV27 with TRBJ1-1; D is undetermined. The germline gives CDR1 MNHEY, CDR2 SMNVEV (reference sequence). CDR3 length: 14 residues. Trimming shortened V by 6 bases and J by 0 bases, and 11 bases separated the two germline ends. DNA for the CDR3: TGTGCCAGCAGGGGCTATGCGCTGAACACTGAAGCTTTCTTT. This gives the protein CASRGYALNTEAFF.

In its sample, this clone was seen once. The chain combines TRBV19 with TRBJ1-1; the match to TRBD1 covers 7 bases. The CDR3 has 17 amino acids. The V segment lost 0 bases and the J segment 1 base; nucleotides outside the gene matches: 8. Germline V gives CDR1 LNHDA, CDR2 SQIVND (reference sequence). CDR3 nucleotide sequence: TGTGCCAGTAGTATAGATCAGGGGGGCTCTTGGAACACTGAAGCTTTCTTT. Translation gives CASSIDQGGSWNTEAFF.

The chain recombines TRBV4-3 with TRBJ2-6; tentative D call: TRBD2 (7 bases). V was pared by 0 bases and J by 1 base, with 13 bases between. Germline assignment: CDR1 LGHNA and CDR2 YSLEER. This CDR3 spans 18 amino acids. The CDR3 loop reads CASSQEGRGASGANVLTF. The CDR3 DNA reads TGCGCCAGCAGCCAAGAAGGACGGGGGGCGTCTGGGGCCAACGTCCTGACTTTC.

J is TRBJ1-3 and V is TRBV29-1; a possible D gene is TRBD1 (5 bases). Trimming took off 5 bases at V and 3 bases at J, with 14 bases between the two ends. CDR3 length equals 14 residues. Germline CDR1 reads SQVTM; CDR2 reads ANQGSEA. The CDR3: CSVSKAGYGNTIYF. The CDR3 DNA is TGCAGCGTTAGTAAGGCAGGGTATGGAAACACCATATATTTT.

This clone was seen more than once but under ten times. The rearrangement joins TRBV19 to TRBJ2-1, with 7 nucleotides matching TRBD1. Germline lookup yields CDR1 LNHDA and CDR2 SQIVND (reference sequence). The V gene end was trimmed by 3 bases and the J gene end by 3 bases; junction bases not matched to a gene: 11. This CDR3 contains 17 residues. This chain's CDR3 is CASSMRAFGTVYNEQFF. DNA for the CDR3: TGTGCCAGTAGTATGAGGGCTTTCGGGACAGTCTACAATGAGCAGTTCTTC. The full variable domain, its missing parts supplied by reference TRBV19 and TRBJ2-1, is DGGITQSPKYLFRKEGQNVTLSCEQNLNHDAMYWYRQDPGQGLRLIYYSQIVNDFQKGDIAEGYSVSREKKESFPLTVTSAQKNPTAFYLCASSMRAFGTVYNEQFFGPGTRLTVL.

This clone was observed a single time. At one end, the junction sequence differs from germline, possibly due to a read error. The V gene is TRBV30, the J gene TRBJ2-2, with a possible D match to TRBD2 (6 bases). The CDR3 spans 14 residues. Germline-derived CDR1 and CDR2 are GTSNPN and SVGIG (reference sequence). The CDR3 here is CVWSVAAGGGELFF. In DNA, the CDR3 is TGTGTCTGGAGTGTAGCGGCAGGAGGAGGGGAGCTGTTTTTT.

The CDR3 loop reads CASTSPPGQVGYEQYF. Written as DNA, the CDR3 is TGTGCCAGCACCTCCCCCCCGGGACAGGTCGGCTACGAGCAGTACTTC. The V call is TRBV5-6, the J call TRBJ2-7; 8 bases fit TRBD1. The CDR3 consists of 16 residues. V shed 6 bases, J shed 3 bases, and the junction held 14 bases outside the gene matches. CDR1 is SGHDT, CDR2 YYEEEE, per germline.

This chain links TRBV30 with TRBJ2-3, with D perhaps TRBD2 (6 bases). CDR3 length: 15 residues. V gave up 4 bases and J gave up 0 bases, with 14 bases separating them. Per the germline V gene, CDR1 is GTSNPN and CDR2 is SVGIG (reference sequence). The CDR3 is CAWTGGASSTDTQYF. In DNA, the CDR3 is TGTGCCTGGACCGGCGGGGCATCTAGCACAGATACGCAGTATTTT.

This clone was counted a few times. The chain employs TRBV19 and TRBJ2-1; TRBD2 aligns across 10 bases. Losses at the gene ends were 5 bases for V and 7 bases for J; bases not matched to a gene: 14. Germline values: CDR1 LNHDA, CDR2 SQIVND (reference sequence). This CDR3 comprises 17 residues. CDR3 DNA: TGTGCCAGTAGTTTTAGCGGGAGGCCTTACGTTCGGAATGAGCAGTTCTTC. It translates to CASSFSGRPYVRNEQFF.

The V gene is TRBV7-2, the J gene TRBJ2-5, with 7 bases lining up with TRBD2. Germline lookup yields CDR1 SGHTA and CDR2 FQGNSA. V gave up 7 bases and J gave up 2 bases; unmatched junction bases: 4. The CDR3 contains 13 residues. The CDR3 reads CASKNGGQETQYF. CDR3 DNA sequence: TGTGCCAGCAAGAACGGGGGGCAAGAGACCCAGTACTTC. The entire variable domain, with the rest obtained from reference TRBV7-2 and TRBJ2-5, is as follows: GAGVSQSPSNKVTEKGKDVELRCDPISGHTALYWYRQSLGQGLEFLIYFQGNSAPDKSGLPSDRFSAERTGGSVSTLTIQRTQQEDSAVYLCASKNGGQETQYFGPGTRLLVL.

The J gene is TRBJ2-1, the V gene TRBV28, with D perhaps matching TRBD2 (5 bases). The CDR3 contains 14 residues. V dropped 10 bases and J dropped 1 base, with 14 bases sitting between them. CDR1 and CDR2 (germline): MDHEN, SYDVKM. In DNA form, the CDR3 reads TGTGCCACCCTAAGCGGCTATTCCTACAATGAGCAGTTCTTC. Its translation: CATLSGYSYNEQFF.

The rearrangement joins TRBV7-8 to TRBJ2-5; 10 nucleotides agree with TRBD2. CDR1 is SGHVS and CDR2 is FQNEAQ in the germline V gene. The CDR3 has 18 amino acids. The J segment lost 2 bases and the V segment lost 5 bases, leaving 14 bases of the junction unmatched. CDR3 sequence reads: CASSLRLAGGRAQETQYF. The CDR3 DNA is TGTGCCAGCAGCCTCCGACTAGCGGGCGGCCGTGCTCAAGAGACCCAGTACTTC. The entire variable domain, with the rest obtained from reference TRBV7-8 and TRBJ2-5, is as follows: GAGVSQSPRYKVAKRGQDVALRCDPISGHVSLFWYQQALGQGPEFLTYFQNEAQLDKSGLPSDRFFAERPEGSVSTLKIQRTQQEDSAVYLCASSLRLAGGRAQETQYFGPGTRLLVL.